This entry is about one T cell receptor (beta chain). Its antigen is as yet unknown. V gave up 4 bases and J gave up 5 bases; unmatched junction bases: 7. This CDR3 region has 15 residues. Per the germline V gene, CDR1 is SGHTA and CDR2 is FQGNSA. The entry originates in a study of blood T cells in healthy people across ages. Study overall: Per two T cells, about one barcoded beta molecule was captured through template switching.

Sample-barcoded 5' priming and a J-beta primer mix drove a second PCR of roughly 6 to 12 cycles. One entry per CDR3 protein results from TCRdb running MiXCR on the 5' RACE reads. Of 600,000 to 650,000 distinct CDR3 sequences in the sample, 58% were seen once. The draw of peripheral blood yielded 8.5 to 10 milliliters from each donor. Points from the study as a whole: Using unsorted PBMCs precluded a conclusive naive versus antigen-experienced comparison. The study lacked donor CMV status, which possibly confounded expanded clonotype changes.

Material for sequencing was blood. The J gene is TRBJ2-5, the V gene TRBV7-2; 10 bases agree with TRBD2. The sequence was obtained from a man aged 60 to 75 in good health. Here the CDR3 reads CASSSAGTSVETQYF. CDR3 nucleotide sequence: TGTGCCAGCAGCTCCGCCGGGACTAGCGTGGAGACCCAGTACTTC.